This T cell receptor beta chain was identified in a study of blood T cell repertoires in COVID-19. Overall study context: From T cells, B-cell-depleted T cells, or PBMCs came the material, which was cDNA or gDNA.

As originally analysed: Nucleated cell number was recorded as an estimate derived from reference gene primer amplification. Repertoires were generated with immunoSEQ multiplex PCR, while TCRdb's copy carries only in-frame clones and drops some. For V, J and clone size, that table is used; D and trimming come from the DNA. The repertoire holds 300,000 or so clones, with about 88% as singletons. V shed 1 base and J 8 bases; nucleotides not matched to a gene: 6. CDR1 and CDR2 (germline): SGHTA, FQGNSA. The CDR3 has 16 residues. V is TRBV7-2 and J is TRBJ2-3; 13 bases are shared with TRBD2. The sequencing sample was made of peripheral blood. The origin of this receptor is a man in his 70s with acute or convalescent COVID-19. CDR3: CASSLVGLAGMGTQYF. The CDR3 DNA reads as TGTGCCAGCAGCTTAGTGGGACTAGCGGGAATGGGTACGCAGTATTTT.